Following are 22 T cell receptor beta chains from one sample sequenced in a study of T cells in Graves' hyperthyroidism and ophthalmopathy. Amplification of TCR beta CDR3 regions was performed using RNA transcripts as template. First-round RT-PCR of the TCR CDR3 relied on the HTBI primer set. One entry per CDR3 protein results from TCRdb running MiXCR on the multiplex PCR reads. This table holds hundreds of thousands of distinct CDR3 sequences, around 15% found once. The sample comprised blood. The source is a woman aged 35 to 49 with Graves' ophthalmopathy.

Ten or more counts support this clonotype. This chain uses TRBV2 with TRBJ1-6, with D hard to call. Germline V lookup: CDR1 SNHLY, CDR2 FYNNEI. The length of the CDR3 is 13 residues. Between the trimmed V and J ends, which lost 8 bases and 6 bases, there was a span of 11 bases. The CDR3 is CASGDRVNSPLHF. CDR3 sequence (DNA): TGTGCCAGCGGCGACCGGGTTAATTCACCCCTCCACTTT.

This rearrangement joins TRBV19 to TRBJ1-1; possibly TRBD1 for D (5 bases). This CDR3 is 14 amino acids long. V lost 6 bases and J 5 bases, leaving 16 bases between the germline ends. Germline V gene lookup returns CDR1 LNHDA and CDR2 SQIVND (reference sequence). CDR3 amino acids: CASRDGEGLTEAFF. The CDR3 DNA reads TGTGCCAGTAGGGATGGCGAGGGGTTGACTGAAGCTTTCTTT.

This clonotype has a count of ten or more. V and J are TRBV6-1 and TRBJ1-2; D may be TRBD1 (5 bases). The CDR3 extends over 14 amino acids. Germline values: CDR1 MNHNS, CDR2 SASEGT. V lost 2 bases to trimming and J lost 7 bases, with 14 bases between them. The CDR3 nucleotides read TGTGCCAGCAGTGAAAGGGGATCGTTTCGTGGCTACACCTTC. Encoded protein: CASSERGSFRGYTF.

The J gene is TRBJ2-1, the V gene TRBV5-5, with unresolved D. CDR3 length: 8 residues. V was shortened by 10 bases and J by 11 bases, with 7 bases between the two germline ends. The V gene's germline CDR1 is SGHKS and CDR2 YYEKEE (reference sequence). The CDR3 DNA follows: TGTGCCCCTACCCAGCAGTTCTTC. The encoded protein is CAPTQQFF.

With respect to this clonotype: Just one base apart from a much larger clone, this may be a read error. The chain has TRBV2 and TRBJ1-5; TRBD1 matches at 7 bases. CDR3 length equals 14 residues. CDR1 and CDR2 from the germline V gene are SNHLY and FYNNEI. Trimming at V came to 8 bases and at J to 7 bases, leaving 11 bases not matched to a gene. CDR3 sequence (DNA): TGTGCCAGCGCCCTGGGCAGGGGGACCCAGCCCCAGCATTTT. It yields the protein CASALGRGTQPQHF.

There are many counts of this clonotype. The chain uses TRBV7-9 and TRBJ1-1, with D possibly being TRBD1 (6 bases). Trimming took 0 bases from V and 6 from J, leaving 20 bases between them. Germline V lookup: CDR1 SEHNR, CDR2 FQNEAQ (reference sequence). This CDR3 is 17 amino acids long. The CDR3 loop is CASSLATSGTLEAEAFF. CDR3 nucleotides: TGTGCCAGCAGCTTAGCCACCTCCGGGACACTTGAGGCTGAAGCTTTCTTT.

This clonotype showed up just a few times. This sequence joins TRBV7-6 and TRBJ2-3; 7 positions agree with TRBD1. CDR3 length: 16 amino acids. Germline CDR1 SGHVS, CDR2 FNYEAQ. The junction had 10 bases not matched to a gene; V was cut back by 5 bases and J by 2 bases. The CDR3 nucleotides are TGTGCCAGCAGCCCTTATCAACAGGGGCACACAGATACGCAGTATTTT. This codes for CASSPYQQGHTDTQYF.

The V gene is TRBV29-1, the J gene TRBJ2-2, with D tentatively TRBD2 (6 bases). This CDR3 has 12 amino acids. Germline CDR1 is SQVTM and CDR2 is ANQGSEA. V was cut by 7 bases and J by 1 base, with 7 bases left in between. CDR3 sequence: CSGRGNTGELFF. CDR3 sequence (DNA): TGCAGCGGGCGGGGGAACACCGGGGAGCTGTTTTTT.

This clonotype was observed many times. The chain recombines TRBV7-2 with TRBJ2-3; no clear D gene. The germline V and J ends were trimmed by 7 bases and 6 bases, with 17 bases remaining between them. CDR1 and CDR2 from the germline V gene are SGHTA and FQGNSA. The CDR3 totals 14 residues. The DNA for the CDR3 is TGTGCCAGCATGAAGGGCGGAGTGGGGGATACGCAGTATTTT. It codes for CASMKGGVGDTQYF.

The chain couples TRBV6-1 to TRBJ1-1, with D maybe TRBD1 (6 bases). Trimming took 4 bases from V and 0 from J, leaving 18 bases between them. The CDR3 consists of 17 residues. Germline lookup yields CDR1 MNHNS and CDR2 SASEGT. In DNA form, the CDR3 reads TGTGCCAGCAGTGGACGACAGGAGAGGGCTATGAACACTGAAGCTTTCTTT. Translating it yields CASSGRQERAMNTEAFF.

Only a few counts were recorded for this clonotype. The V gene is TRBV12-3 or TRBV12-4, the J gene TRBJ1-5; no definite D call. The CDR3 is 14 residues long. V lost 5 bases, J lost 6 bases, and 14 bases lay in between. CDR3 nucleotides: TGTGCCAGCAGTCAGGACCAGGTGGCTCAGCCCCAGCATTTT. This encodes CASSQDQVAQPQHF.

In its sample, this clonotype was seen many times. The chain links TRBV6-1 to TRBJ2-5; D may be TRBD1 (6 bases). The CDR3 runs 14 residues. Trimming took 6 bases from V and 3 from J, leaving 14 bases between them. Germline V gives CDR1 MNHNS, CDR2 SASEGT. DNA for the CDR3: TGTGCCAGCAGACCTGGACAGCGAAAAGAGACCCAGTACTTC. Translation gives CASRPGQRKETQYF.

This clonotype has more than one count but fewer than ten. The chain links TRBV7-2 to TRBJ1-3, with unresolved D. This CDR3 region has 15 residues. V shed 1 base and J shed 2 bases, with 9 bases lying between them. Germline loops: CDR1 SGHTA, CDR2 FQGNSA. The CDR3 DNA reads TGTGCCAGCAGCTTAGAGGCCCCAACTGGAAACACCATATATTTT. It yields the protein CASSLEAPTGNTIYF.

The chain couples TRBV20-1 to TRBJ1-2, with 7 nucleotides matching TRBD1. V lost 2 bases to trimming and J lost 8 bases; unmatched junction nucleotides: 11. The V gene's germline CDR1 is DFQATT and CDR2 SNEGSKA (reference sequence). This CDR3 comprises 14 residues. The CDR3, as DNA: TGCAGTGCTAGACTCCCCAGGGGGAATGGGGGCTACACCTTC. This codes for CSARLPRGNGGYTF.

This clonotype was observed many times. The J gene is TRBJ1-5, the V gene TRBV28; TRBD1 is a possible D gene (6 bases). Germline lookup yields CDR1 MDHEN and CDR2 SYDVKM. The CDR3 has 15 amino acids. Trimming cost V 5 bases and J 2 bases, with 13 bases left between them. In nucleotides, the CDR3 is TGTGCCAGCAGTAACAGGGTTGGAGGCAATCAGCCCCAGCATTTT. Its protein product is CASSNRVGGNQPQHF.

This clonotype was seen many times. This chain connects TRBV5-1 to TRBJ2-1; TRBD1 agrees at 7 bases. The CDR3 length is 11 residues. Germline values: CDR1 SGHRS, CDR2 YFSETQ. V was clipped by 7 bases and J by 8 bases; unmatched bases: 3. CDR3 coding DNA: TGCGCCAGCGGAACAGGGGATGAGCAGTTCTTC. Protein sequence: CASGTGDEQFF.

This clonotype was counted between two and nine times. The rearrangement joins TRBV5-8 to TRBJ2-7; D not resolved. The ends were cut back, 0 bases at V and 2 bases at J, with 9 bases in the middle. CDR3 size: 14 residues. Germline V gives CDR1 SGHTS, CDR2 YDEGEE. This CDR3 reads CASSLGSAPYEQYF. The DNA of the CDR3 is TGTGCCAGCAGCTTGGGGTCAGCCCCCTACGAGCAGTACTTC.

The chain has TRBV12-3 or TRBV12-4 and TRBJ2-7; maybe TRBD1 (6 bases). CDR3 length: 14 residues. Trimming took 6 bases from V and 1 from J, leaving 13 bases between them. CDR3 sequence reads: CASRCRDISYEQYF. CDR3 bases: TGTGCCAGCAGGTGCAGGGACATTTCCTACGAGCAGTACTTC.

This chain links TRBV30 with TRBJ2-6; D may be TRBD1 (5 bases). The ends were cut back, 0 bases at V and 2 bases at J, with 8 bases in the middle. Germline V gene data show CDR1 as GTSNPN and CDR2 as SVGIG (reference sequence). CDR3 length: 15 residues. The CDR3 sequence: CAWSVDSTGANVLTF. DNA of the CDR3: TGTGCCTGGAGTGTAGACAGTACTGGGGCCAACGTCCTGACTTTC.

This clonotype was found many times. The rearrangement uses TRBV30 and TRBJ1-1; the D gene is possibly TRBD1 (5 bases). Trimming removed 2 bases at V and 6 bases at J, with 16 bases between. The CDR3 is 14 residues long. Germline lookup yields CDR1 GTSNPN and CDR2 SVGIG (reference sequence). The CDR3 sequence is CAWSRTTEGPEAFF. The CDR3, as DNA: TGTGCCTGGAGTCGGACAACCGAGGGACCTGAAGCTTTCTTT.

In this sample, this clonotype turned up a few times. The rearrangement joins TRBV6-1 to TRBJ2-1; 9 bases align to TRBD2. The CDR3 is 15 residues long. Per germline, CDR1 MNHNS and CDR2 SASEGT. The trim removed 7 bases at V and 4 bases at J, leaving 8 bases unmatched. As DNA, the CDR3 is TGTGCCAGCAAAACGGCTAGCGGGGTTTACAATGAGCAGTTCTTC. Encoded protein: CASKTASGVYNEQFF.

This clonotype was detected only a few times. The chain carries TRBV20-1 and TRBJ2-6; D is ambiguous. CDR1 and CDR2 (germline): DFQATT, SNEGSKA (reference sequence). The CDR3 extends over 15 amino acids. Trimming stripped 3 bases from V and 0 bases from J, with 9 bases between. Here the CDR3 reads CSARVLSSGANVLTF. CDR3 DNA sequence: TGCAGTGCTAGGGTGTTGAGCTCTGGGGCCAACGTCCTGACTTTC.